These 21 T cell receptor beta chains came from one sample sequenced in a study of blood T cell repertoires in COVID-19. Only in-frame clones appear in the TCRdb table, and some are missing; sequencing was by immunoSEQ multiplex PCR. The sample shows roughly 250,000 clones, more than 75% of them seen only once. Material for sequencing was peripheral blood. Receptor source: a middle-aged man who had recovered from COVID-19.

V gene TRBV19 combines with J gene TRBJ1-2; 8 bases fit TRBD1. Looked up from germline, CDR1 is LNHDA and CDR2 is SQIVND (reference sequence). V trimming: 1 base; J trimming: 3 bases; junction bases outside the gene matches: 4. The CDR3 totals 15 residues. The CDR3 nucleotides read TGTGCCAGTAGTATAGGCCAGGGGGCGTACTATGGCTACACCTTC. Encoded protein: CASSIGQGAYYGYTF.

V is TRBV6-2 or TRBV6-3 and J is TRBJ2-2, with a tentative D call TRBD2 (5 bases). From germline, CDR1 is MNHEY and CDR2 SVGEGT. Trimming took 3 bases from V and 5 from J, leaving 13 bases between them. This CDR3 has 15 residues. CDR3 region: CASSYPTGSTGELFF. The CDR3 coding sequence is TGTGCCAGCAGTTATCCAACGGGATCTACCGGGGAGCTGTTTTTT.

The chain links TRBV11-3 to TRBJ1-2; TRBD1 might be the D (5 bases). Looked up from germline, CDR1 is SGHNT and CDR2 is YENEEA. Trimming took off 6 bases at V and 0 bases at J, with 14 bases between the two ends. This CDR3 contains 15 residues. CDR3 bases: TGTGCCAGCAGTCGACAGAAAGACTCTAACTATGGCTACACCTTC. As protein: CASSRQKDSNYGYTF.

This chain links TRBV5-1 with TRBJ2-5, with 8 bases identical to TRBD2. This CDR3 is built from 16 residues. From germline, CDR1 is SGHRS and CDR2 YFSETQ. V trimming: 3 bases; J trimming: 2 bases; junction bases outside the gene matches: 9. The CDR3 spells CASSSGQRGFQETQYF. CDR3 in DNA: TGCGCCAGCAGCTCCGGGCAGCGGGGGTTTCAAGAGACCCAGTACTTC. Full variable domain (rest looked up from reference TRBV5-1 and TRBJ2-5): KAGVTQTPRYLIKTRGQQVTLSCSPISGHRSVSWYQQTPGQGLQFLFEYFSETQRNKGNFPGRFSGRQFSNSRSEMNVSTLELGDSALYLCASSSGQRGFQETQYFGPGTRLLVL.

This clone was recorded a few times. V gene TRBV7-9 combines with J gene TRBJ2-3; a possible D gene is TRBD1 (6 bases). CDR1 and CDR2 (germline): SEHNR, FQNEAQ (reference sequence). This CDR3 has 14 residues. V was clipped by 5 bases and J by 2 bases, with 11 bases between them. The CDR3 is CASSPPGVTDTQYF. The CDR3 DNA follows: TGTGCCAGCAGCCCTCCAGGGGTCACAGATACGCAGTATTTT. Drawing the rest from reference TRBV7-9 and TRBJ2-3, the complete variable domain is DTGVSQNPRHKITKRGQNVTFRCDPISEHNRLYWYRQTLGQGPEFLTYFQNEAQLEKSRLLSDRFSAERPKGSFSTLEIQRTEQGDSAMYLCASSPPGVTDTQYFGPGTRLTVL.

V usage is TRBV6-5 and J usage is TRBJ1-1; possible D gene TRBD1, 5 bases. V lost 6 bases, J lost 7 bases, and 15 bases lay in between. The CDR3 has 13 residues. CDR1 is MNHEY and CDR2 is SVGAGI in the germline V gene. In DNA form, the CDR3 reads TGTGCCAGCAGAATTTCCAGGGCTGTTGAAGCTTTCTTT. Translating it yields CASRISRAVEAFF.

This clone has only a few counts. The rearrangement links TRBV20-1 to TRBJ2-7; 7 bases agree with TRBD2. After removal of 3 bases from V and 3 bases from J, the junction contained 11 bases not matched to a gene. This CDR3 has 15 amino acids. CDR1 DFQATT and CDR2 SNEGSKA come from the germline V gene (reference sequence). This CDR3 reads CSASSLSGSDYEQYF. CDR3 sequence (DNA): TGCAGTGCTAGTTCTCTTAGCGGGTCGGACTACGAGCAGTACTTC.

CDR3 residues: CAISESGGQGRETQYF. The CDR3 coding sequence is TGTGCCATCAGTGAGTCAGGGGGACAGGGAAGGGAGACCCAGTACTTC. The chain uses TRBV10-3 and TRBJ2-5; 9 bases are shared with TRBD1. Losses at the gene ends were 0 bases for V and 5 bases for J; bases not matched to a gene: 7. Germline lookup yields CDR1 ENHRY and CDR2 SYGVKD. The CDR3 is 16 residues long.

CDR3 residues: CASSQPQGGEQYF. In DNA, the CDR3 is TGTGCCAGCAGCCAACCTCAGGGAGGCGAGCAGTACTTC. This rearrangement joins TRBV3-1 (or the pseudogene TRBV3-2) to TRBJ2-7; TRBD2 is a possible D gene (6 bases). Germline V CDR1 and CDR2: LGHDT, YNNKEL (reference sequence). The V gene lost 2 bases and the J gene lost 6 bases, with 11 bases spanning the gap. The CDR3 sequence is 13 residues long.

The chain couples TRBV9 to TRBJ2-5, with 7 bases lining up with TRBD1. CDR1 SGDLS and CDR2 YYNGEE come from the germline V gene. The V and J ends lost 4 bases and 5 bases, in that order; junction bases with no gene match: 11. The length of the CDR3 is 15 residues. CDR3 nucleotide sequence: TGTGCCAGCAGCCGCACAGGGGCTGCTGCGGAGACCCAGTACTTC. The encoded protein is CASSRTGAAAETQYF.

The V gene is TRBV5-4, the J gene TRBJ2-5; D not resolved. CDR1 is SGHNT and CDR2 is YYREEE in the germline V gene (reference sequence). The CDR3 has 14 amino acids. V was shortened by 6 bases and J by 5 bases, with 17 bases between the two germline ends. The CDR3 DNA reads TGTGCCAGCACCCACCAGGCCTTGGCGGAGACCCAGTACTTC. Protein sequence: CASTHQALAETQYF.

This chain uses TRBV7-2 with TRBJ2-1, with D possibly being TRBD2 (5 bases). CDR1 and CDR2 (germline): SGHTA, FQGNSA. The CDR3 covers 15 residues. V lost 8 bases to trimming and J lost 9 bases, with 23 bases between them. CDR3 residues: CASAPVDSAHGEQFF. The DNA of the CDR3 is TGTGCCAGCGCCCCGGTGGACTCTGCCCATGGTGAGCAGTTCTTC. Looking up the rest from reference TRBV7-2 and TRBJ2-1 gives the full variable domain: GAGVSQSPSNKVTEKGKDVELRCDPISGHTALYWYRQSLGQGLEFLIYFQGNSAPDKSGLPSDRFSAERTGGSVSTLTIQRTQQEDSAVYLCASAPVDSAHGEQFFGPGTRLTVL.

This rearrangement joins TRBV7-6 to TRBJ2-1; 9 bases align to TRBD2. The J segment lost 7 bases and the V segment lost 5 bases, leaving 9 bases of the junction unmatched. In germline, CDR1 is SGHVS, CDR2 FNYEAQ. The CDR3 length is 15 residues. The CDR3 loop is CASSPPILAGNEQFF. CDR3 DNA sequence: TGTGCCAGCAGCCCCCCGATACTAGCGGGTAATGAGCAGTTCTTC.

CDR3 sequence reads: CASSRQGVGTEAFF. The CDR3 nucleotides are TGTGCCAGCTCAAGACAGGGGGTGGGCACTGAAGCTTTCTTT. The chain combines TRBV18 with TRBJ1-1; 9 nucleotides align to TRBD1. Germline V gives CDR1 KGHSH, CDR2 LQKENI. J gave up 4 bases and V 5 bases, and 5 bases lay outside the gene matches. The CDR3 runs 14 residues.

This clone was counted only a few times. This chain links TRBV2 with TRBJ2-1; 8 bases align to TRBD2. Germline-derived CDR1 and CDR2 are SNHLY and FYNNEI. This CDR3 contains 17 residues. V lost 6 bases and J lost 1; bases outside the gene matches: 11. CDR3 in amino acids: CASRDSRSGTSYNEQFF. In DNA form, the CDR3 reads TGTGCCAGCAGGGATTCCCGTAGCGGGACATCCTACAATGAGCAGTTCTTC.

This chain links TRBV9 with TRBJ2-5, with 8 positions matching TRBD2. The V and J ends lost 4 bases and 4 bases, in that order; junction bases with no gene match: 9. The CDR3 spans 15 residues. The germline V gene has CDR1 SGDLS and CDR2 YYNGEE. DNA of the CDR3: TGTGCCAGCAGCCAAAGCGGGGGTGTCCGAGAGACCCAGTACTTC. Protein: CASSQSGGVRETQYF.

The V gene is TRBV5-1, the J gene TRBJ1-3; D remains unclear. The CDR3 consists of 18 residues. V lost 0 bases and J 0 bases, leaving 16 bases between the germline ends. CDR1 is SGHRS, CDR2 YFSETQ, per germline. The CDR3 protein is CASSLGPLGVTSGNTIYF. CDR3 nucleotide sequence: TGCGCCAGCAGCTTGGGGCCTTTGGGAGTCACCTCTGGAAACACCATATATTTT.

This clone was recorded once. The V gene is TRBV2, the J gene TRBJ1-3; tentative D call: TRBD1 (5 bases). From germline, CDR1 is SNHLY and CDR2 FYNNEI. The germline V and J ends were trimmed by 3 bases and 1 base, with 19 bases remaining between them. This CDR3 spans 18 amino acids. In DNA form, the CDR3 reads TGTGCCAGCAGTGAGGGGGGGTTTCCGGGAGTTTCTGGAAACACCATATATTTT. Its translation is CASSEGGFPGVSGNTIYF. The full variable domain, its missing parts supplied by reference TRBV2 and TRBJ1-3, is EPEVTQTPSHQVTQMGQEVILRCVPISNHLYFYWYRQILGQKVEFLVSFYNNEISEKSEIFDDQFSVERPDGSNFTLKIRSTKLEDSAMYFCASSEGGFPGVSGNTIYFGEGSWLTVV.

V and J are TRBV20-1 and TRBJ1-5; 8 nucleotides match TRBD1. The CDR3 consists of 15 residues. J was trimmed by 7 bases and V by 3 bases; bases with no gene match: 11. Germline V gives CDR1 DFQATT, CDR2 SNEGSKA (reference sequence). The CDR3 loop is CSASSMTGVRQPQHF. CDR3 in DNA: TGCAGTGCTAGTTCCATGACAGGGGTGAGACAGCCCCAGCATTTT.

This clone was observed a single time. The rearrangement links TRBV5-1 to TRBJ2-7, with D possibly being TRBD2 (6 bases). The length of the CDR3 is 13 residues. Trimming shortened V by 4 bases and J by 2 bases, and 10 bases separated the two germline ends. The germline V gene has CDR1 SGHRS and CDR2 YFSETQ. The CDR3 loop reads CASSGGLTYEQYF. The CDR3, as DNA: TGCGCCAGCAGCGGGGGACTGACCTACGAGCAGTACTTC. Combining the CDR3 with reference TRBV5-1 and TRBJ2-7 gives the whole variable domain KAGVTQTPRYLIKTRGQQVTLSCSPISGHRSVSWYQQTPGQGLQFLFEYFSETQRNKGNFPGRFSGRQFSNSRSEMNVSTLELGDSALYLCASSGGLTYEQYFGPGTRLTVT.

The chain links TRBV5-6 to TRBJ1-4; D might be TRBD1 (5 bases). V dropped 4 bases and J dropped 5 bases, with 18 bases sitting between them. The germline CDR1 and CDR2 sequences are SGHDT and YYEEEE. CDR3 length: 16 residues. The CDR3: CASSQTYWGENEKLFF. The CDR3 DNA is TGTGCCAGCAGCCAGACGTACTGGGGCGAAAATGAAAAACTGTTTTTT.